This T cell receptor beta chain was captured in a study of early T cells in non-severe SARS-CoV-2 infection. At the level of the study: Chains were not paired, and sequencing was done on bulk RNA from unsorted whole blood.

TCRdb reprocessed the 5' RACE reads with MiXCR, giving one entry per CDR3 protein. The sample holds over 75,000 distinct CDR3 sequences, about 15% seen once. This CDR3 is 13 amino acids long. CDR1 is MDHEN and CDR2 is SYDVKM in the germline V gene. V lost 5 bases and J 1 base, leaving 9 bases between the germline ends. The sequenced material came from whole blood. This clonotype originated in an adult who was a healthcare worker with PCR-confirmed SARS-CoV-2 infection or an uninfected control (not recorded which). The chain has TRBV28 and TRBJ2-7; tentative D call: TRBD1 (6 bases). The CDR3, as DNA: TGTGCCAGCAGTCCCACAGGGTCCTACGAGCAGTACTTC. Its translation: CASSPTGSYEQYF.